Sequencing of this T cell receptor beta chain was carried out in a study of T cell responses to AZD1222 COVID-19 vaccine. Study-level findings and limits: Dominant CD4 TCR responses targeted spike regions 160-218 and 743-854. The study found Spike-specific TCR breadth and depth rose after two AZD1222 doses.

In its sample, this clone was seen a few times. Its antigen remains unknown. The method was immunoSEQ multiplex PCR; TCRdb's version includes in-frame clones alone and lacks a portion of them. The sample carries more than 100,000 clones, around 87% recorded once. V shed 2 bases and J shed 4 bases, with 14 bases lying between them. In germline, CDR1 is SGHTA, CDR2 FQGNSA. The CDR3 has 15 residues. The origin of this receptor is an adult in good health. Sample: peripheral blood, taken on day 0 of AZD1222 vaccination. This rearrangement joins TRBV7-2 to TRBJ1-1, with no clear D. Here the CDR3 DNA reads TGTGCCAGCAGCTTAAGCTTGCCTGGGAGCACTGAAGCTTTCTTT. Its translation is CASSLSLPGSTEAFF. Full variable domain (outside the CDR3, taken from reference TRBV7-2 and TRBJ1-1): GAGVSQSPSNKVTEKGKDVELRCDPISGHTALYWYRQSLGQGLEFLIYFQGNSAPDKSGLPSDRFSAERTGGSVSTLTIQRTQQEDSAVYLCASSLSLPGSTEAFFGQGTRLTVV.